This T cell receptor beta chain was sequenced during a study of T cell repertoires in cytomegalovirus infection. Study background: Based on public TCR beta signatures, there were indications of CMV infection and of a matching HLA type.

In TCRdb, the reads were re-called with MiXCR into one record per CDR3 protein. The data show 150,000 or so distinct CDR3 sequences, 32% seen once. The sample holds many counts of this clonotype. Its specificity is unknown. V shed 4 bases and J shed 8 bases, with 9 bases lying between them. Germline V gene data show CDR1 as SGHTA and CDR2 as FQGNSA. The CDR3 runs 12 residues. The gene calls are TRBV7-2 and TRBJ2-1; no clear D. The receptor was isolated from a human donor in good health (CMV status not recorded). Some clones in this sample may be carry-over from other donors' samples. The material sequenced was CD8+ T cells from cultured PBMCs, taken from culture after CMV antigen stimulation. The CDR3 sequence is CASSSTLHEQFF. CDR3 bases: TGTGCCAGCAGCTCAACCCTCCATGAGCAGTTCTTC.